The next 3 T cell receptor beta chains were all read from a single sample in a study of blood T cell repertoires in COVID-19. The table came from immunoSEQ multiplex PCR; TCRdb's copy has only in-frame clones and leaves some out. The sample holds roughly 150,000 clones, approximately 84% seen once. Input material: peripheral blood. These receptor sequences come from a woman in her sixties or seventies with COVID-19, enrolled during active disease.

The chain uses TRBV3-1 (or the pseudogene TRBV3-2) and TRBJ1-5, with D possibly matching TRBD1 (6 bases). CDR3 length: 16 residues. Trimming left V 2 bases short and J 2 bases short, with 13 bases between. CDR1 is LGHDT and CDR2 is YNNKEL in the germline V gene (reference sequence). The CDR3 is CASSQTGFAGNQPQHF. CDR3 coding DNA: TGTGCCAGCAGCCAAACAGGGTTCGCTGGCAATCAGCCCCAGCATTTT.

This chain joins TRBV6-5 and TRBJ2-1; TRBD2 matches 11 bases. Germline CDR1 MNHEY, CDR2 SVGAGI. The CDR3 has 15 residues. V dropped 6 bases and J dropped 7; count of bases not matched to a gene: 8. The CDR3 protein is CASSPLAGGLNEQFF. The DNA for the CDR3 is TGTGCCAGCAGCCCCCTAGCGGGAGGATTAAATGAGCAGTTCTTC.

There are a few counts of this clone. The CDR3, as DNA: TGTGCCAGCAGCTCTAAGACAGGATGGAACACCGGGGAGCTGTTTTTT. Translation: CASSSKTGWNTGELFF. J is TRBJ2-2 and V is TRBV5-8; a weak D match, TRBD1 (6 bases). The germline V gene has CDR1 SGHTS and CDR2 YDEGEE. The CDR3 is 16 amino acids. V dropped 3 bases and J dropped 1 base, with 13 bases sitting between them.